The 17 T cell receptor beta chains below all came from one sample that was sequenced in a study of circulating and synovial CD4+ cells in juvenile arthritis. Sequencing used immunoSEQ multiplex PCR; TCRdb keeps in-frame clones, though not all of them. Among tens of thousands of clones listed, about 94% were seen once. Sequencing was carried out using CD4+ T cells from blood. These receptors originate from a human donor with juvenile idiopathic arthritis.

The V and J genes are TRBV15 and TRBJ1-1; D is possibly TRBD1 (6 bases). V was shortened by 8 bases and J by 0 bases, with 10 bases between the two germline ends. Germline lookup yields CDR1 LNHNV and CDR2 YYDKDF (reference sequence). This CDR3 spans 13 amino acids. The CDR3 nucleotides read TGTGCCACCGAGACAGGAGTGAACACTGAAGCTTTCTTT. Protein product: CATETGVNTEAFF.

The DNA of the CDR3 is TGTGCCATCAGTGAGTCGGCTCATCAGCCCCAGCATTTT. This gives the protein CAISESAHQPQHF. This chain links TRBV10-3 with TRBJ1-5; D remains unclear. This CDR3 is built from 13 residues. Per the germline V gene, CDR1 is ENHRY and CDR2 is SYGVKD. V lost 0 bases, J lost 5 bases, and 5 bases lay in between.

The CDR3 DNA reads as TGTGCCAGCAGTGAAGGGGGGAGGGGGACCAAAAACATTCAGTACTTC. This sequence encodes CASSEGGRGTKNIQYF. V usage is TRBV6-1 and J usage is TRBJ2-4; the D gene is possibly TRBD2 (7 bases). Trimming stripped 1 base from V and 2 bases from J, with 12 bases between. The CDR3 is made up of 16 amino acids. CDR1 is MNHNS and CDR2 is SASEGT in the germline V gene.

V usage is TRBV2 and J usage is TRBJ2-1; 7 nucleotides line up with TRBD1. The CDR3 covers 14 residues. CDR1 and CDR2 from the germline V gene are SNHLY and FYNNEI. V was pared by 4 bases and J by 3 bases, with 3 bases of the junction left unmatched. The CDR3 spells CASSARTGYNEQFF. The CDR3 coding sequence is TGTGCCAGCAGTGCAAGGACAGGCTACAATGAGCAGTTCTTC.

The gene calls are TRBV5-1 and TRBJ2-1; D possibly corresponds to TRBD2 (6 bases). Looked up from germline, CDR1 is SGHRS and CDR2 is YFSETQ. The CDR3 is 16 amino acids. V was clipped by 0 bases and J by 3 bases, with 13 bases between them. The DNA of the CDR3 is TGCGCCAGCAGCTTGGAACCGCGGGAAGACTACAATGAGCAGTTCTTC. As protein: CASSLEPREDYNEQFF.

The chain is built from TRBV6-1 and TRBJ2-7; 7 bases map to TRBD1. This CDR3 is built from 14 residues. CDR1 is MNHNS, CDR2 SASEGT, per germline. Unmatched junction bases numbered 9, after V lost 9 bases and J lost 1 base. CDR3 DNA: TGTGCCAGTACCGAACCGGGACAGTCCTACGAGCAGTACTTC. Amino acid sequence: CASTEPGQSYEQYF.

This chain's CDR3 is CASSSGRGARFGELFF. The CDR3 nucleotides are TGTGCCAGCAGTTCGGGACGGGGGGCGCGTTTTGGGGAGCTGTTTTTT. V usage is TRBV6-5 and J usage is TRBJ2-2, with D tentatively TRBD2 (7 bases). Per the germline V gene, CDR1 is MNHEY and CDR2 is SVGAGI. V was pared by 4 bases and J by 8 bases, with 20 bases between. CDR3 length: 16 residues.

CDR3 region: CASSPRTGQPGNEQFF. CDR3 DNA sequence: TGTGCCAGCTCACCTAGGACAGGGCAACCAGGCAATGAGCAGTTCTTC. The genes are TRBV18 and TRBJ2-1; 8 positions match TRBD1. The CDR3 contains 16 residues. From germline, CDR1 is KGHSH and CDR2 LQKENI. Trimming cost V 3 bases and J 6 bases; bases outside gene matches: 10.

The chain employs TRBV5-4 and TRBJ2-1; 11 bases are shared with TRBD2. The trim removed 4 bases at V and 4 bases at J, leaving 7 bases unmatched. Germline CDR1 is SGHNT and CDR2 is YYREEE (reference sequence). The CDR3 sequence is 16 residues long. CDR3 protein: CASSGLSGREYNEQFF. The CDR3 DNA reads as TGTGCCAGCAGCGGACTTAGCGGGAGGGAGTACAATGAGCAGTTCTTC.

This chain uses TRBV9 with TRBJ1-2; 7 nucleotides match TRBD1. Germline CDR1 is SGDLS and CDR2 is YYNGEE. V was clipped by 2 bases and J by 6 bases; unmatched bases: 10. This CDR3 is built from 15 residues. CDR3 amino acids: CASSVVLGTVDGYTF. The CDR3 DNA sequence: TGTGCCAGCAGCGTCGTACTGGGGACAGTTGATGGCTACACCTTC.

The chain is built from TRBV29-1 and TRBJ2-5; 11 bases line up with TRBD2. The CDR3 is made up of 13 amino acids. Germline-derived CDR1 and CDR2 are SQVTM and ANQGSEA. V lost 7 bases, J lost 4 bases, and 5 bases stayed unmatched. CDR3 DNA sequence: TGCAGCGCCTTTAGCGGGAGGGGAGAGACCCAGTACTTC. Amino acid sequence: CSAFSGRGETQYF.

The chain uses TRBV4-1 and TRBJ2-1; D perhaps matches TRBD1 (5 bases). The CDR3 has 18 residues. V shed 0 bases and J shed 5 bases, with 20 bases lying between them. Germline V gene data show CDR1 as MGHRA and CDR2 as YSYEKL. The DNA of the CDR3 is TGCGCCAGCAGCCAAGATTCTGGGGCTAGAACAAGTCACAATGAGCAGTTCTTC. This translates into CASSQDSGARTSHNEQFF.

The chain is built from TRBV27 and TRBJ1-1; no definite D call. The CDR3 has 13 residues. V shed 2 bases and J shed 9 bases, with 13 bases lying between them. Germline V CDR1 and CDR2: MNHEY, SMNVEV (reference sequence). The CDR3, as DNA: TGTGCCAGCAGTTTAGTTCCGGGAACCCAAGCTTTCTTT. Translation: CASSLVPGTQAFF.

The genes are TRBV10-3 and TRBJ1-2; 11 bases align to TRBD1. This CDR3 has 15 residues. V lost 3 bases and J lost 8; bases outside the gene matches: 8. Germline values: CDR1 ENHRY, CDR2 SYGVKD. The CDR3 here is CAISEHGQGAGGYTF. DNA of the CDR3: TGTGCCATCAGTGAACACGGACAGGGGGCCGGCGGCTACACCTTC.

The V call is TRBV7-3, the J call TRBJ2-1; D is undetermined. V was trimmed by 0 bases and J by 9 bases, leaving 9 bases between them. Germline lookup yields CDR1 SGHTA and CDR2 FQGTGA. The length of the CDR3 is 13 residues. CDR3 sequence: CASSLTPVGEQFF. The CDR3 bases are TGTGCCAGCAGCTTAACTCCCGTCGGTGAGCAGTTCTTC.

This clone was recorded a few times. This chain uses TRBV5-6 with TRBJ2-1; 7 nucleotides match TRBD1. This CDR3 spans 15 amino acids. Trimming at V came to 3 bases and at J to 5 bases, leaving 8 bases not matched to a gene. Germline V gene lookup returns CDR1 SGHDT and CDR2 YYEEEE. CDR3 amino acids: CASSSDRVGNNEQFF. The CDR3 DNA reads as TGTGCCAGCAGCTCCGACAGGGTGGGGAACAATGAGCAGTTCTTC.

The CDR3 nucleotides read TGTGCCAGCAGCTTGGCCCCCGGGACTAGTTATGAGCAGTTCTTC. It is translated as CASSLAPGTSYEQFF. This chain joins TRBV7-3 and TRBJ2-1; 8 bases are shared with TRBD2. Trimming removed 3 bases from V and 8 bases from J; junction bases left unmatched: 9. CDR3 length: 15 residues. From germline, CDR1 is SGHTA and CDR2 FQGTGA.